This T cell receptor (beta chain) was found in a study of CD8 T cells in ankylosing spondylitis. Quantitative 5'-RACE with molecular barcodes generated TCR beta libraries. TCRdb itself ran the 5' RACE reads through MiXCR, one entry per CDR3 protein. Here the sample spans 220,000 or so distinct CDR3 sequences, about 10% being singletons. This clonotype was counted many times. With V trimmed by 4 bases and J by 10 bases, 5 bases remained unmatched. In germline, CDR1 is SNHLY, CDR2 FYNNEI. The CDR3 is 13 residues long. The specimen was blood, either unsorted or a sorted T cell fraction (not recorded which). The TCR sequence derives from a male donor with ankylosing spondylitis or in good health (not recorded which). V is TRBV2 and J is TRBJ2-5; 11 nucleotides align to TRBD2. Written as DNA, the CDR3 is TGTGCCAGCAGTGTCGATAGCGGGGGGGGCCAGTACTTC. It yields the protein CASSVDSGGGQYF.